This TCR beta chain was sequenced during a study of vaccination effects on CD4 cells after COVID-19. Turning to the study itself: Wells of some 1.9 million PBMC each were grown with 9.5 to 10 IU/ml IL-2 and 9.5 to 10 ug/ml peptides.

Whole-study findings and limits: There was only 1 of 255 vaccine-induced clones in healthy vaccinees that cross-reacted with common cold coronaviruses. Substantial clonal contraction characterized both infection- and vaccine-induced clones late after vaccination.

When nine to ten days of culture had elapsed, CD4+ T cells were isolated. Fresh IL-2-containing medium replaced half the medium on days 3 and 7. Germline CDR1 and CDR2: MDHEN and SYDVKM. CDR3 length: 14 residues. Trimming removed 3 bases from V and 1 base from J, with 9 bases in between. Produced via immunoSEQ multiplex PCR; TCRdb's table is partial and in-frame only. The sample holds around 50,000 clones, 50% to 80% seen once. Comment on this clone: Its antigen is not identified.

The clonotype comes from a human donor who received a COVID-19 vaccine. The sequences come from CD4+ T cells from PBMCs cultured without peptide, collected before COVID-19 vaccination. The chain couples TRBV28 to TRBJ2-5; no definite D call. CDR3 sequence reads: CASSLPRAQETQYF. CDR3 bases: TGTGCCAGCAGTTTGCCAAGGGCCCAAGAGACCCAGTACTTC.